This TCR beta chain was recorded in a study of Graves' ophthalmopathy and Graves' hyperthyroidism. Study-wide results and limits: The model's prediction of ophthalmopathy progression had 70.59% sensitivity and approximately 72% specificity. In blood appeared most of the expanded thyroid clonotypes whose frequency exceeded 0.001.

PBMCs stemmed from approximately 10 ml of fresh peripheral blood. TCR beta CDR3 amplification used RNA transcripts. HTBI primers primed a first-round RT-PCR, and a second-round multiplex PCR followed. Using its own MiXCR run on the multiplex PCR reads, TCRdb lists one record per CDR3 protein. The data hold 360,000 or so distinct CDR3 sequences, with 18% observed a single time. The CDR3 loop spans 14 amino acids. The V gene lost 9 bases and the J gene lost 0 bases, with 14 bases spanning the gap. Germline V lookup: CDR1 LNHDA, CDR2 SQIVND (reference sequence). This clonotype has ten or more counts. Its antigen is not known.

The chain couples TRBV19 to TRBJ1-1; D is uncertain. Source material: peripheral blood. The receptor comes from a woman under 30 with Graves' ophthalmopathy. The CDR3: CASRESPLNTEAFF. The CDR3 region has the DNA TGTGCCAGCCGGGAGTCTCCTTTGAACACTGAAGCTTTCTTT. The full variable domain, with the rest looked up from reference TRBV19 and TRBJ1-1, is DGGITQSPKYLFRKEGQNVTLSCEQNLNHDAMYWYRQDPGQGLRLIYYSQIVNDFQKGDIAEGYSVSREKKESFPLTVTSAQKNPTAFYLCASRESPLNTEAFFGQGTRLTVV.